This T cell receptor (beta chain) was recovered during a study of CD8+ T cells in alopecia areata. Treatment specified: oral pan-JAK inhibitor, 5-10 mg twice daily. Investigators isolated RNA and reverse transcribed it into cDNA to act as the sequencing template. The repertoire was sequenced with immunoSEQ multiplex PCR; TCRdb's copy has only in-frame clones and lacks some. This sample has 90,000 to 150,000 clones, with 53% found just once. The specimen was CD4+ T cells sorted from blood, collected at week 4, from a patient treated with tofacitinib. This receptor was identified in a human donor with alopecia areata.

CDR3 protein: CASSNPRFPKAFF. Here the CDR3 DNA reads TGTGCCAGCAGTAACCCCAGGTTTCCAAAAGCTTTCTTT. The J gene is TRBJ1-1, the V gene TRBV6-1; D gene unclear. The CDR3 covers 13 residues. V was pared by 5 bases and J by 9 bases, with 16 bases between. Germline loops: CDR1 MNHNS, CDR2 SASEGT.